This T cell receptor beta chain was sequenced for a study of neurological immune-mediated disorders. About this clonotype: Its target is unknown.

The V gene's germline CDR1 is SGHTA and CDR2 FQGNSA. CDR3 length equals 15 residues. V lost 4 bases, J lost 6 bases, and 16 bases lay in between. Notes on the study in general: Private repertoires in all groups were suggested by the finding that expanded clones across subjects shared no CDR3 amino acid sequences.

5'RACE with 10-nucleotide random UMIs produced the cDNA. From 15-18 subjects, over 180 million TCR-beta sequences were obtained in each sequencing run. TCRdb reprocessed the 5' RACE reads with MiXCR, giving one entry per CDR3 protein. The sample contains roughly 30,000 distinct CDR3 sequences, under 8% of which appear only once. The material sequenced was PBMCs. The receptor comes from a woman in her fifties or sixties in good health. The chain is built from TRBV7-2 and TRBJ2-4; possibly TRBD1 or TRBD2 for D (6 bases each). The DNA for the CDR3 is TGTGCCAGCAGCTACGGACGGGGGCTGGGAAACATTCAGTACTTC. It yields the protein CASSYGRGLGNIQYF.